This T cell receptor beta chain was sequenced during a study of blood T cell repertoires in COVID-19. Study context: Italy, Spain and the United States were the sources of the convalescent and acute COVID-19 samples. PBMCs, B-cell-depleted T cells, or T cells were the source of the cDNA or gDNA that made up the material.

Per the study methods: Amplified reference gene primers provided the basis for estimating nucleated cell counts. Sequencing was performed with immunoSEQ multiplex PCR; in TCRdb, only in-frame clones are kept and a portion is missing. The V and J calls and clone size come from that table; D and trimming were worked out from the DNA. Found here are 40,000 or so clones, approximately 84% of them singletons; the top ten hold approximately 14%. This receptor was obtained from a human donor in a cohort sampled during active COVID-19. Sequenced sample: peripheral blood.

CDR3 sequence (DNA): TGCGCCAGCAGCTTGACGGCGGTGTCCTACGAGCAGTACTTC. This sequence encodes CASSLTAVSYEQYF. The chain is built from TRBV5-1 and TRBJ2-7; no reliable D call. Looked up from germline, CDR1 is SGHRS and CDR2 is YFSETQ. This CDR3 is 14 amino acids long. Trimming cost V 1 base and J 1 base, with 9 bases left between them.